The T cell receptor beta chain described here comes from a study of blood T cell repertoires in COVID-19. Looking at the study overall: Material from acute and convalescent COVID-19 was sourced from the United States, Italy and Spain. Nucleic acid was either cDNA or gDNA, and it came from T cells, B-cell-depleted T cells, or PBMCs.

Some clones are missing from TCRdb's copy, which holds only in-frame ones; the method was immunoSEQ multiplex PCR. The table includes around 200,000 clones, under 85% detected once. This receptor was identified in an elderly woman with acute or convalescent COVID-19. Input material: peripheral blood.

Here the CDR3 reads CASSSPLGTTTDTQYF. The CDR3 DNA reads as TGTGCCAGCAGTTCTCCGTTAGGGACAACCACAGATACGCAGTATTTT. The rearrangement joins TRBV2 to TRBJ2-3, with TRBD1 as a possible D gene (6 bases). This CDR3 is built from 16 residues. The ends were cut back, 5 bases at V and 2 bases at J, with 17 bases in the middle. Germline V lookup: CDR1 SNHLY, CDR2 FYNNEI.